What follows are 30 T cell receptor beta chains derived from one specimen sequenced in a study of T cell responses to AZD1222 COVID-19 vaccine. This table comes from immunoSEQ multiplex PCR, and its TCRdb copy is limited to in-frame clones, with some not included. The sample lists roughly 120,000 clones; about 91% were seen once. Material: peripheral blood, obtained on day 0 of AZD1222 vaccination. The source is an adult in good health.

J is TRBJ2-2 and V is TRBV7-9; D not certain. The CDR3 runs 15 residues. V was clipped by 5 bases and J by 4 bases, with 14 bases between them. Germline V gene lookup returns CDR1 SEHNR and CDR2 FQNEAQ (reference sequence). The CDR3 DNA sequence: TGTGCCAGCAGCCCTGTTAGGGTGGTCACCGGGGAGCTGTTTTTT. Amino acids: CASSPVRVVTGELFF.

The chain has TRBV5-1 and TRBJ1-1, with D perhaps matching TRBD1 (6 bases). The ends were cut back, 3 bases at V and 0 bases at J, with 15 bases in the middle. CDR1 is SGHRS and CDR2 is YFSETQ in the germline V gene. The CDR3 sequence is 16 residues long. The DNA for the CDR3 is TGCGCCAGCAGCTCGCCGCTGGGGGCAATGAACACTGAAGCTTTCTTT. Translation gives CASSSPLGAMNTEAFF.

The chain couples TRBV2 to TRBJ1-3; D is perhaps TRBD1 (5 bases). This CDR3 region has 15 residues. The germline V and J ends were trimmed by 6 bases and 3 bases, with 15 bases remaining between them. Germline V gives CDR1 SNHLY, CDR2 FYNNEI. The CDR3 sequence: CASRLTEVFGNTIYF. The CDR3 DNA reads TGTGCCAGCAGGTTGACAGAAGTCTTTGGAAACACCATATATTTT.

The CDR3 here is CASSLGQGENTEAFF. CDR3 nucleotide sequence: TGTGCCAGCAGCCTTGGACAGGGGGAGAACACTGAAGCTTTCTTT. The V call is TRBV11-1, the J call TRBJ1-1; 10 bases align to TRBD1. Trimming took 5 bases from V and 1 from J; bases not matched to a gene: 4. CDR1 SGHAT and CDR2 FQDESV come from the germline V gene (reference sequence). The CDR3 has 15 residues.

The rearrangement uses TRBV21-1 and TRBJ2-1. TRBV21-1 is listed as a pseudogene. The CDR3 is 15 residues long. The CDR3 coding sequence is TGTGCCAGCAGCAAGGTTCCCGAATCTCCTGGGGAGCAGTTCTTC. The encoded protein is CASSKVPESPGEQFF.

The chain recombines TRBV5-3 with TRBJ2-2; no definite D call. TRBV5-3 is given ORF status, its function remaining uncertain. V lost 4 bases and J lost 0, with 7 bases in between. This CDR3 contains 14 residues. The CDR3 DNA follows: TGTGCCAGAAGCCTAGGTTCGAACACCGGGGAGCTGTTTTTT. Translation: CARSLGSNTGELFF.

This rearrangement joins TRBV6-4 to TRBJ1-4; TRBD1 is a possible D gene (6 bases). V was clipped by 5 bases and J by 8 bases, with 15 bases between them. CDR3 size: 14 residues. Germline V gene lookup returns CDR1 MRHNA and CDR2 SNTAGT. Here the CDR3 DNA reads TGTGCCAGCAGTTGCCTTGAGGGGGACGAAAAACTGTTTTTT. It specifies CASSCLEGDEKLFF.

V gene TRBV29-1 combines with J gene TRBJ1-4; maybe TRBD1 (5 bases). The germline CDR1 and CDR2 sequences are SQVTM and ANQGSEA. Trimming stripped 4 bases from V and 8 bases from J, with 14 bases between. The CDR3 is 13 amino acids. CDR3 amino acids: CSVGGQGREKLFF. In DNA form, the CDR3 reads TGCAGCGTTGGGGGTCAGGGCAGGGAAAAACTGTTTTTT.

In its sample, this clone was seen once. This chain links TRBV6-5 with TRBJ2-7, with 8 bases that match TRBD1. V lost 5 bases and J lost 8; bases outside the gene matches: 11. Germline V gives CDR1 MNHEY, CDR2 SVGAGI. The CDR3 is made up of 14 amino acids. The CDR3 region is CASSTRRQGQQQYF. The CDR3 bases are TGTGCCAGCAGTACCCGCAGACAGGGGCAACAGCAGTACTTC.

This chain uses TRBV9 with TRBJ1-6; D remains ambiguous. Trimming took 4 bases from V and 4 from J, leaving 15 bases between them. This CDR3 is built from 16 residues. Per germline, CDR1 SGDLS and CDR2 YYNGEE. This chain's CDR3 is CASSQPPEGYNSPLHF. The CDR3 DNA follows: TGTGCCAGCAGCCAACCCCCGGAGGGTTATAATTCACCCCTCCACTTT.

The chain uses TRBV28 and TRBJ1-2; TRBD1 might be the D (5 bases). The germline gives CDR1 MDHEN, CDR2 SYDVKM. This CDR3 spans 12 amino acids. Trimming pared 3 bases from V and 6 bases from J, leaving 8 bases between. The CDR3 sequence: CASSLQGHGYTF. In DNA, the CDR3 is TGTGCCAGCAGTTTGCAGGGCCATGGCTACACCTTC.

This rearrangement joins TRBV30 to TRBJ2-3, with D possibly matching TRBD2 (6 bases). V lost 3 bases to trimming and J lost 2 bases, with 18 bases between them. The CDR3 contains 16 residues. CDR1 GTSNPN and CDR2 SVGIG come from the germline V gene (reference sequence). The CDR3 DNA reads as TGTGCCTGGAGGAGTGAGAAGCGGGCCTACACAGATACGCAGTATTTT. Translating it yields CAWRSEKRAYTDTQYF.

The V and J genes are TRBV6-5 and TRBJ1-2; D gene uncertain. Trimming shortened V by 4 bases and J by 4 bases, and 16 bases separated the two germline ends. Germline CDR1 and CDR2: MNHEY and SVGAGI. The CDR3 is 15 residues long. CDR3 DNA sequence: TGTGCCAGCAGTTCCTTTGGGAAGGACCTCTATGGCTACACCTTC. Residues: CASSSFGKDLYGYTF.

The rearrangement links TRBV7-2 to TRBJ1-3; no clear D. CDR1 and CDR2 (germline): SGHTA, FQGNSA. V was clipped by 4 bases and J by 0 bases, with 16 bases between them. CDR3 size: 17 residues. CDR3 amino acids: CASSSRGGPNSGNTIYF. The CDR3 DNA reads TGTGCCAGCAGCTCACGGGGAGGCCCGAACTCTGGAAACACCATATATTTT.

The chain couples TRBV19 to TRBJ1-1, with TRBD1 identical over 7 bases. The CDR3 has 13 amino acids. CDR1 and CDR2 from the germline V gene are LNHDA and SQIVND (reference sequence). Trimming at V came to 10 bases and at J to 1 base, leaving 6 bases not matched to a gene. This CDR3 is CATSGQWNTEAFF. The CDR3, as DNA: TGTGCCACCTCGGGACAGTGGAACACTGAAGCTTTCTTT.

The V and J genes are TRBV18 and TRBJ1-2, with D unresolved. Germline lookup yields CDR1 KGHSH and CDR2 LQKENI. The CDR3 is 15 residues long. V lost 0 bases to trimming and J lost 7 bases, with 15 bases between them. CDR3 nucleotide sequence: TGTGCCAGCTCACCACCGAGTTTACAAGGATCTGGCTACACCTTC. Amino acids: CASSPPSLQGSGYTF.

The rearrangement joins TRBV5-6 to TRBJ1-4; D is perhaps TRBD1 (5 bases). Trimming removed 0 bases from V and 4 bases from J, with 7 bases in between. The germline V gene has CDR1 SGHDT and CDR2 YYEEEE. The CDR3 loop spans 14 amino acids. The CDR3 nucleotides read TGTGCCAGCAGCTTGGGGACACTTAATGAAAAACTGTTTTTT. It specifies CASSLGTLNEKLFF.

The chain uses TRBV27 and TRBJ2-1; 14 bases align to TRBD2. CDR3 length: 16 amino acids. Germline V gene lookup returns CDR1 MNHEY and CDR2 SMNVEV (reference sequence). V was pared by 5 bases and J by 9 bases, with 9 bases of the junction left unmatched. The CDR3 DNA follows: TGTGCCAGCAGTCCACGGACTAGCGGGAGGCGGGGTGAGCAGTTCTTC. Amino acids: CASSPRTSGRRGEQFF.

The chain employs TRBV6-5 and TRBJ1-1; no clear D gene. The V and J ends lost 6 bases and 1 base respectively, with 12 bases between them. The CDR3 is made up of 14 amino acids. CDR1 MNHEY and CDR2 SVGAGI come from the germline V gene. CDR3 amino acids: CASSPPRGNTEAFF. The CDR3 DNA is TGTGCCAGCAGCCCCCCCCGTGGGAACACTGAAGCTTTCTTT.

The J gene is TRBJ1-2, the V gene TRBV18; D is unclear. The CDR3 is 13 residues long. Germline loops: CDR1 KGHSH, CDR2 LQKENI. The V end lost 4 bases, the J end lost 2 bases, and 8 bases lay between the germline ends. The CDR3 region has the DNA TGTGCCAGCTCACAGGAAACAAACTATGGCTACACCTTC. This sequence encodes CASSQETNYGYTF.

The chain carries TRBV11-2 and TRBJ1-5; TRBD1 aligns across 9 bases. Looked up from germline, CDR1 is SGHAT and CDR2 is FQNNGV. The CDR3 length is 15 residues. V lost 3 bases to trimming and J lost 1 base; unmatched junction nucleotides: 1. The CDR3 sequence is CASSLGTGSNQPQHF. For the CDR3, the DNA is TGTGCCAGCAGCTTGGGGACAGGGAGCAATCAGCCCCAGCATTTT.

This chain connects TRBV3-1 (or the pseudogene TRBV3-2) to TRBJ2-7, with a possible D match to TRBD1 (6 bases). V was pared by 3 bases and J by 3 bases, with 21 bases between. Germline V CDR1 and CDR2: LGHDT, YNNKEL (reference sequence). This CDR3 comprises 17 residues. The CDR3 nucleotides are TGTGCCAGCAGCCAGACCACTTACAGGGAAACCTACTACGAGCAGTACTTC. Residues: CASSQTTYRETYYEQYF.

The chain joins TRBV7-2 to TRBJ1-3; TRBD1 matches 7 bases. With V trimmed by 6 bases and J by 2 bases, 4 bases remained unmatched. The V gene's germline CDR1 is SGHTA and CDR2 FQGNSA. The CDR3 runs 14 residues. The CDR3 loop is CASSFTGAGNTIYF. The CDR3 region has the DNA TGTGCCAGCAGTTTCACAGGGGCTGGAAACACCATATATTTT.

The chain uses TRBV7-9 and TRBJ2-6; D unresolved. The CDR3 has 16 amino acids. Germline V gene sequence: CDR1 SEHNR, CDR2 FQNEAQ (reference sequence). V shed 1 base and J shed 2 bases, with 9 bases lying between them. CDR3 residues: CASSLVLQAGANVLTF. CDR3 bases: TGTGCCAGCAGCTTAGTTCTGCAAGCTGGGGCCAACGTCCTGACTTTC.

The chain employs TRBV27 and TRBJ1-2, with D tentatively TRBD1 (6 bases). CDR1 and CDR2 from the germline V gene are MNHEY and SMNVEV (reference sequence). V lost 0 bases, J lost 5 bases, and 13 bases lay in between. This CDR3 has 15 amino acids. The CDR3 DNA follows: TGTGCCAGCAGTTTATCCCCCCAGGGGCAGTATGGCTACACCTTC. It yields the protein CASSLSPQGQYGYTF.

This sequence joins TRBV6-5 and TRBJ2-5; 9 bases map to TRBD1. V was pared by 3 bases and J by 2 bases, with 7 bases of the junction left unmatched. Germline CDR1 and CDR2: MNHEY and SVGAGI. CDR3 length: 16 residues. CDR3 in amino acids: CASSYGRGQGQETQYF. The DNA for the CDR3 is TGTGCCAGCAGTTATGGTAGGGGACAGGGACAAGAGACCCAGTACTTC.

This rearrangement joins TRBV30 to TRBJ1-2; D unresolved. Germline V gene data show CDR1 as GTSNPN and CDR2 as SVGIG (reference sequence). The germline V and J ends were trimmed by 2 bases and 1 base, with 17 bases remaining between them. This CDR3 spans 16 amino acids. The CDR3 region has the DNA TGTGCCTGGAGTAGGGCGGAGATGGGGTTTAACTATGGCTACACCTTC. Translation: CAWSRAEMGFNYGYTF.

The chain links TRBV21-1 to TRBJ1-5. TRBV21-1 has pseudogene status. The CDR3 has 15 residues. The CDR3 DNA sequence: TGTGCCAGCACTTGGACGGAGATAGGGAATCAGCCCCAGCATTTT. It yields the protein CASTWTEIGNQPQHF.

This clone has just one count. This rearrangement joins TRBV3-1 (or the pseudogene TRBV3-2) to TRBJ1-3; D uncertain. CDR1 LGHDT and CDR2 YNNKEL come from the germline V gene (reference sequence). The CDR3 is 12 residues long. V gave up 5 bases and J gave up 3 bases, with 5 bases separating them. DNA for the CDR3: TGTGCCAGCAGCTTGGGTGGAAACACCATATATTTT. This sequence encodes CASSLGGNTIYF.

The chain has TRBV19 and TRBJ1-5; D call uncertain. Per germline, CDR1 LNHDA and CDR2 SQIVND (reference sequence). Trimming took 6 bases from V and 3 from J, leaving 21 bases between them. This CDR3 region has 17 residues. CDR3 coding DNA: TGTGCCAGTAGCTCGTTGGAGATAGGGTTAGACAATCAGCCCCAGCATTTT. It is translated as CASSSLEIGLDNQPQHF. Looking up the rest from reference TRBV19 and TRBJ1-5 gives the full variable domain: DGGITQSPKYLFRKEGQNVTLSCEQNLNHDAMYWYRQDPGQGLRLIYYSQIVNDFQKGDIAEGYSVSREKKESFPLTVTSAQKNPTAFYLCASSSLEIGLDNQPQHFGDGTRLSIL.